This T cell receptor beta chain originates from a study of T cells after yellow fever vaccination. The sample holds a few counts of this clonotype. The V gene lost 7 bases and the J gene lost 2 bases, with 12 bases spanning the gap. CDR3 length: 14 amino acids. CDR1 and CDR2 (germline): MDHEN, SYDVKM. TCRdb processed the 5' RACE reads anew with MiXCR; each CDR3 protein has one entry. The sample lists about 53,000 distinct CDR3 sequences; approximately 7% were seen once. V gene TRBV28 combines with J gene TRBJ1-5; D uncertain. The sequence was collected from a man aged 18 to 35 who received the YFV17D yellow fever vaccine. This material consisted of CD8+ T cells sorted from PBMCs, taken on the day of the first yellow fever vaccination. CDR3 amino acids: CASKTQVGNQPQHF. CDR3 DNA sequence: TGTGCCAGCAAGACCCAAGTGGGCAATCAGCCCCAGCATTTT. The entire variable domain, with the rest obtained from reference TRBV28 and TRBJ1-5, is as follows: DVKVTQSSRYLVKRTGEKVFLECVQDMDHENMFWYRQDPGLGLRLIYFSYDVKMKEKGDIPEGYSVSREKKERFSLILESASTNQTSMYLCASKTQVGNQPQHFGDGTRLSIL.